This T cell receptor beta chain is drawn from a study of chemoradiotherapy in HPV16-positive cancers. The assay was immunoSEQ multiplex PCR, and TCRdb's table has in-frame clones only and misses some. The sample shows some 14,000 clones, around four fifths of them seen only once. Germline-derived CDR1 and CDR2 are SGHNT and YENEEA. The CDR3 spans 15 residues. V lost 1 base and J lost 5; bases outside the gene matches: 5. The sequence was collected from a human donor with HPV-associated anogenital cancer. The genes are TRBV11-3 and TRBJ2-5; 9 bases agree with TRBD1. The sample was collected from a patient who underwent chemoradiotherapy. The CDR3 nucleotides are TGTGCCAGCAGCTTAGCTACAGGGGGCTGGGAGACCCAGTACTTC. Translated, it gives CASSLATGGWETQYF.